A selection of T cell receptor beta chains follows, all from one sample in a study of T-cell reconstitution after alpha-beta-depleted transplantation in children. TCRdb ran MiXCR on the PCR reads and lists one entry per CDR3 protein. Here the sample spans 750,000 to 950,000 distinct CDR3 sequences, 15% to 20% being singletons. The specimen was PBMCs, mostly from graft donor cells, collected 360 days after TCRalphabeta/CD19-depleted stem cell transplant. The source is a male patient younger than 18 who had a stem cell transplant for acute lymphoblastic leukemia, so the T cells may come from the graft donor. Each CDR3 is given with its conserved first and last residue. The order of the fields is clone size, D gene, V gene, J gene, CDR3 DNA, CDR3 protein. A D gene is named only where the DNA matches it firmly. Rows give clone size only sometimes, using once, few, many, or a class for an expanded clone.

abundance: -
d_gene: -
v_gene: TRBV29-1
j_gene: TRBJ2-7
CDR3nt: TGCAGCGTTGTAACCAGCGTAAACACCTACGAGCAGTACTTC
CDR3aa: CSVVTSVNTYEQYF

abundance: few
d_gene: -
v_gene: TRBV11-2
j_gene: TRBJ2-7
CDR3nt: TGTGCCAGCAGCTTAGTCCCCTTTGTAGCTCTGTCGTTTACGATTGAGCAGTACTTC
CDR3aa: CASSLVPFVALSFTIEQYF

abundance: few
d_gene: -
v_gene: TRBV29-1
j_gene: TRBJ2-1
CDR3nt: TGCAGCGTTCTTTTCTGGACGTCGAGCTCCTACAATGAGCAGTTCTTC
CDR3aa: CSVLFWTSSSYNEQFF

abundance: -
d_gene: -
v_gene: TRBV7-9
j_gene: TRBJ1-1
CDR3nt: TGTGCCAGCAGCCCCGGAATAACTGAAGCTTTCTTT
CDR3aa: CASSPGITEAFF

abundance: few
d_gene: TRBD2
v_gene: TRBV18
j_gene: TRBJ2-7
CDR3nt: TGTGCCAGCTCATCCCGACTTGCTAGCGGGAGTGACGAGCAGTACTTC
CDR3aa: CASSSRLASGSDEQYF

abundance: -
d_gene: TRBD2
v_gene: TRBV20-1
j_gene: TRBJ2-7
CDR3nt: TGCAGTGCTAGAGATACGACTAGCGGGGGTGATAGCTACGAGCAGTACTTC
CDR3aa: CSARDTTSGGDSYEQYF

abundance: -
d_gene: -
v_gene: TRBV29-1
j_gene: TRBJ1-3
CDR3nt: TGCAGCGTTGGGGGGGCTGGAAACACCATATATTTT
CDR3aa: CSVGGAGNTIYF

abundance: -
d_gene: -
v_gene: TRBV3-1
j_gene: TRBJ2-1
CDR3nt: TGTGCCAGCAGCCAAGGAGGAGTTTTCACGGGAGAGGACAATGAGCAGTTCTTC
CDR3aa: CASSQGGVFTGEDNEQFF

abundance: few
d_gene: -
v_gene: TRBV7-9
j_gene: TRBJ1-1
CDR3nt: TGTGCCAGCACTTTTCGATCCAACACTGAAGCTTTCTTT
CDR3aa: CASTFRSNTEAFF

abundance: -
d_gene: -
v_gene: TRBV7-2
j_gene: TRBJ1-1
CDR3nt: TGTGCCAGCAGCTTTTGGATTGGGTCCGGCACTGAAGCTTTCTTT
CDR3aa: CASSFWIGSGTEAFF

abundance: many
d_gene: -
v_gene: TRBV7-8
j_gene: TRBJ2-5
CDR3nt: TGTGCCAGCAGCTTAGGTAGCGCCCAAGAGACCCAGTACTTC
CDR3aa: CASSLGSAQETQYF

abundance: -
d_gene: -
v_gene: TRBV4-1
j_gene: TRBJ2-7
CDR3nt: TGCGCCAGCAGCCAGCCCGGGACCGACGCCTACGAGCAGTACTTC
CDR3aa: CASSQPGTDAYEQYF

abundance: few
d_gene: TRBD2
v_gene: TRBV4-2
j_gene: TRBJ2-3
CDR3nt: TGTGCCAGCAGCCCAGGGACTACCGCTAGCACAGATACGCAGTATTTT
CDR3aa: CASSPGTTASTDTQYF

abundance: few
d_gene: -
v_gene: TRBV21-1
j_gene: TRBJ2-2
CDR3nt: TGTGCCAGCAGCAATGGACGCGTTATGACTAGCGGGAGACGGACCGGGGAGCTGTTTTTT
CDR3aa: CASSNGRVMTSGRRTGELFF

abundance: few
d_gene: -
v_gene: TRBV25-1
j_gene: TRBJ2-7
CDR3nt: TGTGCCAGCAGTGAATGGAGCGGGTACTCCTACGAGCAGTACTTC
CDR3aa: CASSEWSGYSYEQYF

abundance: -
d_gene: -
v_gene: TRBV11-1
j_gene: TRBJ2-7
CDR3nt: TGTGCCAGCAGCTCCCAATATAGCCCTGGGCCGGCAGAGCAGTACTTC
CDR3aa: CASSSQYSPGPAEQYF

abundance: -
d_gene: TRBD2
v_gene: TRBV5-1
j_gene: TRBJ2-1
CDR3nt: TGCGCCAGCAGCTTGGGGGTAGCGGGAGGGCCGACCTACAATGAGCAGTTCTTC
CDR3aa: CASSLGVAGGPTYNEQFF

abundance: few
d_gene: TRBD1
v_gene: TRBV12-3/TRBV12-4
j_gene: TRBJ2-7
CDR3nt: TGTGCCAGCAGTCCAACGGGACAGGTCTCCTACGAGCAGTACTTC
CDR3aa: CASSPTGQVSYEQYF

abundance: many
d_gene: TRBD2
v_gene: TRBV7-9
j_gene: TRBJ2-7
CDR3nt: TGTGCCAGCAGCATAGCGGGCGTCTCCTACGAGCAGTACTTC
CDR3aa: CASSIAGVSYEQYF

abundance: few
d_gene: TRBD2
v_gene: TRBV10-3
j_gene: TRBJ2-1
CDR3nt: TGTGCCATCAGCGGACTAGCGGGAGTAGGTGAGCAGTTCTTC
CDR3aa: CAISGLAGVGEQFF

abundance: few
d_gene: -
v_gene: TRBV5-1
j_gene: TRBJ1-1
CDR3nt: TGCGCCAGCAGCTTCGAGACAGTGAACACTGAAGCTTTCTTT
CDR3aa: CASSFETVNTEAFF

abundance: -
d_gene: -
v_gene: TRBV5-1
j_gene: TRBJ2-1
CDR3nt: TGCGCCAGCAGCTTAGGCACTTCCTCGGGGAAGGATGAGCAGTTCTTC
CDR3aa: CASSLGTSSGKDEQFF

abundance: -
d_gene: -
v_gene: TRBV28
j_gene: TRBJ2-7
CDR3nt: TGTGCCAGCAGTTTTGAGGGATTCCTCTACGAGCAGTACTTC
CDR3aa: CASSFEGFLYEQYF

abundance: few
d_gene: -
v_gene: TRBV2
j_gene: TRBJ1-2
CDR3nt: TGTGCCCTGAGACTAAACTATGGCTACACCTTC
CDR3aa: CALRLNYGYTF

abundance: few
d_gene: TRBD2
v_gene: TRBV4-1
j_gene: TRBJ2-7
CDR3nt: TGCGCCAGCAGCCGTGGACTAGCGGGAGAATCCGAGCAGTACTTC
CDR3aa: CASSRGLAGESEQYF

abundance: -
d_gene: TRBD1
v_gene: TRBV14
j_gene: TRBJ2-7
CDR3nt: TGTGCCAGCAGCCACCCGGACAGGGCGCAAGCTCTATACGAGCAGTACTTC
CDR3aa: CASSHPDRAQALYEQYF

abundance: many
d_gene: TRBD2
v_gene: TRBV24-1
j_gene: TRBJ2-1
CDR3nt: TGTGCCACCAGTGAGTGGGCGGGAGGGAGGCATGAGCAGTTCTTC
CDR3aa: CATSEWAGGRHEQFF

abundance: -
d_gene: -
v_gene: TRBV7-9
j_gene: TRBJ2-7
CDR3nt: TGTGCCAGCATCAAAATCTACAGGATATCCTACGAGCAGTACTTC
CDR3aa: CASIKIYRISYEQYF

abundance: -
d_gene: -
v_gene: TRBV7-2
j_gene: TRBJ2-3
CDR3nt: TGTGCCAGCAGCTCACGCCCTCCGGGTTTACTGTTAATCACAGATACGCAGTATTTT
CDR3aa: CASSSRPPGLLLITDTQYF

abundance: -
d_gene: -
v_gene: TRBV3-1
j_gene: TRBJ2-1
CDR3nt: TGTGCCAGCAGCCAAGTTGAAACTAATGAGCAGTTCTTC
CDR3aa: CASSQVETNEQFF

abundance: -
d_gene: -
v_gene: TRBV4-1
j_gene: TRBJ1-1
CDR3nt: TGCGCCAGCAGCCAAGGTCGGGGGACGTGGAGGAACACTGAAGCTTTCTTT
CDR3aa: CASSQGRGTWRNTEAFF

abundance: many
d_gene: -
v_gene: TRBV7-8
j_gene: TRBJ2-1
CDR3nt: TGTGCCAGCAGCCCGCTGGACGGCTACAATGAGCAGTTCTTC
CDR3aa: CASSPLDGYNEQFF

abundance: few
d_gene: -
v_gene: TRBV6-5
j_gene: TRBJ1-5
CDR3nt: TGTGCCACCGGGGACGGAAATCAGCCCCAGCATTTT
CDR3aa: CATGDGNQPQHF

abundance: -
d_gene: -
v_gene: TRBV15
j_gene: TRBJ2-7
CDR3nt: TGTGCCACCAGCAGAGATCTGGGCCCGTCCTACGAGCAGTACTTC
CDR3aa: CATSRDLGPSYEQYF

abundance: -
d_gene: -
v_gene: TRBV12-3/TRBV12-4
j_gene: TRBJ1-1
CDR3nt: TGTGCCAGCAGTTCCCCAGGACTGATGAACACTGAAGCTTTCTTT
CDR3aa: CASSSPGLMNTEAFF

abundance: few
d_gene: TRBD1
v_gene: TRBV5-1
j_gene: TRBJ1-5
CDR3nt: TGCGCCAGCAGCCCCGGACAGGAAAGTCAGCCCCAGCATTTT
CDR3aa: CASSPGQESQPQHF

abundance: once
d_gene: TRBD1
v_gene: TRBV7-6
j_gene: TRBJ2-2
CDR3nt: TGTGCCAGCAGGGGGACAGGGACGACCGGGGAGCTGTTTTTT
CDR3aa: CASRGTGTTGELFF

abundance: few
d_gene: TRBD1
v_gene: TRBV29-1
j_gene: TRBJ1-1
CDR3nt: TGCAGCGTGACCGGGACAGGGTATGGCACTGAAGCTTTCTTT
CDR3aa: CSVTGTGYGTEAFF

abundance: few
d_gene: -
v_gene: TRBV7-6
j_gene: TRBJ2-1
CDR3nt: TGTGCCAGCAGCTTTTCTGGGAACCTTTACAATGAGCAGTTCTTC
CDR3aa: CASSFSGNLYNEQFF

abundance: few
d_gene: TRBD2
v_gene: TRBV29-1
j_gene: TRBJ2-1
CDR3nt: TGCAGCGTCCCTCGGTCCGCGGGGCTAGCGGGAGTATCCTACAACTACAATGAGCAGTTCTTC
CDR3aa: CSVPRSAGLAGVSYNYNEQFF

abundance: -
d_gene: -
v_gene: TRBV7-9
j_gene: TRBJ1-2
CDR3nt: TGTGCCAGCAGGCCTGAGGGCATTAGGACTGGCTATGGCTACACCTTC
CDR3aa: CASRPEGIRTGYGYTF